Listed here are 20 T cell receptor beta chains from one sample, sequenced in a study of T cells in Graves' hyperthyroidism and ophthalmopathy. Amplification of TCR beta CDR3 regions used RNA as the template. The HTBI primer set was used in a first-round RT-PCR of the TCR CDR3. TCRdb redid the calling of the multiplex PCR reads with MiXCR, one entry per CDR3 protein. The table lists 400,000 or so distinct CDR3 sequences, more than 13% of them singletons. Sequenced input: blood. These receptors originate from a man between 50 and 59 years old with Graves' ophthalmopathy.

The chain carries TRBV15 and TRBJ2-2; possibly TRBD1 for D (6 bases). CDR3 length: 15 residues. Trimming shortened V by 4 bases and J by 4 bases, and 13 bases separated the two germline ends. Germline loops: CDR1 LNHNV, CDR2 YYDKDF (reference sequence). The CDR3 is CATSTRQDPTGELFF. The CDR3 DNA reads as TGTGCCACCAGCACCCGACAGGACCCCACCGGGGAGCTGTTTTTT.

Many counts were recorded for this clonotype. The V gene is TRBV12-3 or TRBV12-4, the J gene TRBJ2-3; no firm D call. This CDR3 contains 16 residues. V lost 0 bases, J lost 0 bases, and 10 bases lay in between. CDR3: CASSLALVGSTDTQYF. Here the CDR3 DNA reads TGTGCCAGCAGTTTAGCGTTGGTGGGAAGCACAGATACGCAGTATTTT.

Many counts were recorded for this clonotype. This rearrangement joins TRBV6-1 to TRBJ2-7; D tentatively fits TRBD1 or TRBD2 (5 bases each). V lost 8 bases and J lost 2, with 22 bases in between. The germline gives CDR1 MNHNS, CDR2 SASEGT. There are 16 residues in the CDR3. The CDR3 spells CASPKRDGGSPYEQYF. The CDR3 bases are TGTGCCAGCCCAAAAAGGGATGGGGGATCTCCCTACGAGCAGTACTTC.

The V and J genes are TRBV20-1 and TRBJ2-7; TRBD2 agrees at 12 bases. CDR3 length: 14 amino acids. Germline CDR1 reads DFQATT; CDR2 reads SNEGSKA (reference sequence). The V segment lost 5 bases and the J segment 7 bases; nucleotides outside the gene matches: 9. The CDR3 bases are TGCAGTGCTGAACTAGCGGGAGGTCGTAGAGAGCAGTACTTC. Amino acids: CSAELAGGRREQYF.

The chain employs TRBV24-1 and TRBJ2-7; a weak D match, TRBD2 (5 bases). CDR1 is KGHDR and CDR2 is SFDVKD in the germline V gene. Trimming shortened V by 7 bases and J by 0 bases, and 12 bases separated the two germline ends. The CDR3 has 14 residues. The CDR3 DNA is TGTGCCACCAGGGAGAGGGCAAGCTCCTACGAGCAGTACTTC. Its protein is CATRERASSYEQYF.

This clonotype came up many times. The chain recombines TRBV6-1 with TRBJ2-7; D call uncertain. The CDR3 is 12 amino acids. Trimming shortened V by 1 base and J by 3 bases, and 4 bases separated the two germline ends. CDR1 and CDR2 from the germline V gene are MNHNS and SASEGT. This CDR3 reads CASSEGSYEQYF. For the CDR3, the DNA is TGTGCCAGCAGTGAAGGCAGCTACGAGCAGTACTTC.

This clonotype was counted many times. V and J are TRBV6-1 and TRBJ2-3, with D perhaps matching TRBD2 (5 bases). The V end was cut by 2 bases, the J end by 6 bases, with 12 bases between. This CDR3 has 14 residues. Germline V gene data show CDR1 as MNHNS and CDR2 as SASEGT. CDR3 loop: CASSERDPADTQYF. The CDR3 DNA reads as TGTGCCAGCAGTGAACGGGATCCAGCGGATACGCAGTATTTT.

In this sample, this clonotype turned up many times. The V gene is TRBV13, the J gene TRBJ2-1, with D perhaps given as TRBD1 or TRBD2 (6 bases each). CDR1 is PRHDT and CDR2 is FYEKMQ in the germline V gene (reference sequence). V was shortened by 2 bases and J by 9 bases, with 11 bases between the two germline ends. The CDR3 has 13 amino acids. The CDR3 loop reads CASSLIQGGEQFF. The DNA for the CDR3 is TGTGCCAGCAGCTTAATACAGGGAGGTGAGCAGTTCTTC.

The chain carries TRBV6-1 and TRBJ2-1; 8 bases match TRBD1. This CDR3 comprises 17 residues. Germline CDR1 is MNHNS and CDR2 is SASEGT. The ends lost 6 bases at V and 2 bases at J; junction bases unmatched: 12. The DNA of the CDR3 is TGTGCCAGCAGCATCCATCCGGCAGGGGGCACCTACAATGAGCAGTTCTTC. This gives the protein CASSIHPAGGTYNEQFF.

At least ten counts were recorded for this clonotype. The genes are TRBV5-5 and TRBJ2-1, with TRBD2 matching over 10 bases. The CDR3 consists of 16 residues. The V and J ends lost 0 bases and 4 bases, in that order; junction bases with no gene match: 4. The germline CDR1 and CDR2 sequences are SGHKS and YYEKEE (reference sequence). The CDR3 is CASSLDISGRYNEQFF. The CDR3 DNA reads TGTGCCAGCAGCTTGGATATTAGCGGGAGGTACAATGAGCAGTTCTTC.

This clonotype was counted between two and nine times. The chain has TRBV7-6 and TRBJ2-1; 7 nucleotides agree with TRBD1. Germline V lookup: CDR1 SGHVS, CDR2 FNYEAQ. V lost 2 bases to trimming and J lost 5 bases; unmatched junction nucleotides: 3. The CDR3 covers 14 residues. For the CDR3, the DNA is TGTGCCAGCAGCTTAAACCAGGGGGACAATGAGCAGTTCTTC. Encoded protein: CASSLNQGDNEQFF.

In its sample, this clonotype was seen a few times. V and J are TRBV6-1 and TRBJ1-2, with a possible D match to TRBD1 (5 bases). Trimming cost V 0 bases and J 7 bases, with 15 bases left between them. The germline CDR1 and CDR2 sequences are MNHNS and SASEGT. The CDR3 totals 15 residues. CDR3 in amino acids: CASSEALARGRGYTF. DNA of the CDR3: TGTGCCAGCAGTGAAGCGCTGGCCCGGGGCCGTGGCTACACCTTC.

This chain links TRBV29-1 with TRBJ2-4, with 8 bases lining up with TRBD1. This CDR3 spans 12 amino acids. Germline V CDR1 and CDR2: SQVTM, ANQGSEA. CDR3 sequence reads: CRAGGPKNIQYF. CDR3 bases: TGCAGGGCAGGGGGCCCCAAAAACATTCAGTACTTC.

The rearrangement joins TRBV19 to TRBJ2-3, with D perhaps given as TRBD1 or TRBD2 (6 bases each). Per the germline V gene, CDR1 is LNHDA and CDR2 is SQIVND (reference sequence). This CDR3 has 15 amino acids. V lost 10 bases and J 1 base, leaving 18 bases between the germline ends. The CDR3 DNA reads TGTGCCACCAGGACGGGGGCAGCGCGCACAGATACGCAGTATTTT. It codes for CATRTGAARTDTQYF.

A word on this clonotype: A much larger clone is a single base away; this may be a read error. The V and J genes are TRBV5-6 and TRBJ2-1; D ambiguous. The CDR3 is made up of 17 amino acids. The V gene's germline CDR1 is SGHDT and CDR2 YYEEEE. CDR3 residues: CASSLTGPGPGLNEQLF. Here the CDR3 DNA reads TGTGCCAGCAGTTTAACGGGTCCCGGGCCAGGCTTGAATGAGCAGCTCTTC.

This clonotype occurred a few times. The CDR3: CASSRRATEGTDTQYF. CDR3 nucleotide sequence: TGTGCCAGCAGCCGCCGAGCTACTGAGGGCACAGATACGCAGTATTTT. The chain combines TRBV11-2 with TRBJ2-3; no clear D gene. V was shortened by 5 bases and J by 1 base, with 16 bases between the two germline ends. The CDR3 covers 16 residues. Germline CDR1 SGHAT, CDR2 FQNNGV.

This clonotype was detected ten times or more. V usage is TRBV24-1 and J usage is TRBJ2-3, with no clear D. Germline CDR1 reads KGHDR; CDR2 reads SFDVKD. V lost 5 bases, J lost 4 bases, and 9 bases lay in between. The CDR3 length is 13 residues. CDR3 amino acids: CATSARTSDTQYF. CDR3 coding DNA: TGTGCCACCAGTGCCAGAACTTCAGATACGCAGTATTTT.

There are many counts of this clonotype. This rearrangement joins TRBV20-1 to TRBJ2-5, with a possible D match to TRBD1 (5 bases). V was shortened by 0 bases and J by 3 bases, with 11 bases between the two germline ends. The CDR3 consists of 14 residues. Germline loops: CDR1 DFQATT, CDR2 SNEGSKA (reference sequence). The CDR3 DNA is TGCAGTGCTAGAGATCAAGGGGCTGAAGAGACCCAGTACTTC. As protein: CSARDQGAEETQYF.

The chain couples TRBV13 to TRBJ2-7; 10 positions agree with TRBD2. V was clipped by 5 bases and J by 2 bases; unmatched bases: 6. Germline V CDR1 and CDR2: PRHDT, FYEKMQ (reference sequence). The CDR3 is 15 residues long. CDR3 sequence reads: CASSSPSGRPYEQYF. CDR3 nucleotide sequence: TGTGCCAGCAGCAGTCCTAGCGGGAGACCCTACGAGCAGTACTTC.

The genes are TRBV6-1 and TRBJ1-1; TRBD1 matches 7 bases. The V gene's germline CDR1 is MNHNS and CDR2 SASEGT. J gave up 4 bases and V 6 bases, and 11 bases lay outside the gene matches. This CDR3 comprises 15 residues. CDR3 amino acids: CASRRGAGGGTEAFF. The CDR3 DNA follows: TGTGCCAGCAGAAGGGGGGCAGGGGGTGGCACTGAAGCTTTCTTT.